Described below is a single T cell receptor (beta chain) sequence and its context. This entry is derived from a study of shared clonotypes between healthy human individuals. Replicate PCRs for sorted subsets used around 200 ng DNA; this equaled about 30,000 T cell genomes. The repertoire was sequenced with immunoSEQ multiplex PCR; TCRdb's copy has only in-frame clones and lacks some. The sample lists millions of clones; roughly 94% were seen once. The germline V gene has CDR1 SNHLY and CDR2 FYNNEI. V was pared by 4 bases and J by 2 bases, with 6 bases of the junction left unmatched. The CDR3 is 15 residues long. Into CD45RA+ naive and CD45RA-negative memory subsets, the CD4+ cells were split.

The chain has TRBV2 and TRBJ2-3; 7 bases fit TRBD1. This receptor was identified in a man aged 18 to 30 in good health. The sample comprised naive CD4+ T cells sorted from blood. As to subset: CD45RA+ positively selected. The CDR3 protein is CASSATGTDTDTQYF. DNA of the CDR3: TGTGCCAGCAGTGCGACAGGGACCGACACAGATACGCAGTATTTT.